This T cell receptor (beta chain) appears in the sequencing data of a study of blood T cell repertoires in COVID-19. Study information: The origin of the acute and convalescent COVID-19 samples was the United States, Italy and Spain. In each case, the material was cDNA or gDNA derived from T cells, B-cell-depleted T cells, or PBMCs.

The V and J ends lost 0 bases and 0 bases respectively, with 6 bases between them. CDR1 is SGDLS and CDR2 is YYNGEE in the germline V gene. The CDR3 has 15 amino acids. How the authors handled the data: By means of reference gene primer amplification, nucleated cell counts were estimated. Assay used: immunoSEQ multiplex PCR; TCRdb lists only in-frame clones, some missing. D and trimming come from the DNA, and the V and J calls and clone size come from that table. The sample yields a few hundred thousand clones, under 90% seen once. Recovered status applied to Cohort 3 donors who had two consecutive negative PCRs. It also applied to those with clearance or with symptom resolution.

The receptor's source is a woman under 30 who had recovered from COVID-19. The V call is TRBV9, the J call TRBJ2-2; D call uncertain. Sequencing used PBMCs or T cells enriched from blood (not recorded which). The CDR3 here is CASSVAAANTGELFF. In DNA form, the CDR3 reads TGTGCCAGCAGCGTAGCGGCGGCGAACACCGGGGAGCTGTTTTTT.